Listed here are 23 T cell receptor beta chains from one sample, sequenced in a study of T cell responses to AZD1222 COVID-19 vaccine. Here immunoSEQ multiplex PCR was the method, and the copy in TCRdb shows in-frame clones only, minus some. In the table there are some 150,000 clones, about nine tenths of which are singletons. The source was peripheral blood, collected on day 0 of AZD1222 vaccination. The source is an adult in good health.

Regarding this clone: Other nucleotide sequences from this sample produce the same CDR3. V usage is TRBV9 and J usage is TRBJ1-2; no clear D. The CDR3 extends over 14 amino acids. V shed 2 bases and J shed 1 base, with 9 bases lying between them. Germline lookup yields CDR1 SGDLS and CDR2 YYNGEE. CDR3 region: CASSVGQINYGYTF. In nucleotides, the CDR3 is TGTGCCAGCAGCGTCGGGCAGATTAACTATGGCTACACCTTC.

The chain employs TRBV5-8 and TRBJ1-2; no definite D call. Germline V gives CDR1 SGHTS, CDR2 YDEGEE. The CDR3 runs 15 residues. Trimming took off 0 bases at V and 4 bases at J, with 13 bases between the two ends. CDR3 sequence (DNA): TGTGCCAGCAGCTTGGGCAGAGGGAGACTCTATGGCTACACCTTC. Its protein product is CASSLGRGRLYGYTF.

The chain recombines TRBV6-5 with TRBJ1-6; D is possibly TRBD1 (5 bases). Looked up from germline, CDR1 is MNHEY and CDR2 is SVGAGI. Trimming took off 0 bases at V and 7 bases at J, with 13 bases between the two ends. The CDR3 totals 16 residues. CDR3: CASSYSAQGGNSPLHF. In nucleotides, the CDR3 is TGTGCCAGCAGTTACTCGGCCCAGGGTGGGAATTCACCCCTCCACTTT.

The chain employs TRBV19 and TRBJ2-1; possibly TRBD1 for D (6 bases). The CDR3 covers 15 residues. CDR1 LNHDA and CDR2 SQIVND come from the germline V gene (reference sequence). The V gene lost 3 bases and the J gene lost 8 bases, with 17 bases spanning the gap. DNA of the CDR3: TGTGCCAGTAGTATTTTCAGGGGATCTGCCGATGAGCAGTTCTTC. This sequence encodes CASSIFRGSADEQFF.

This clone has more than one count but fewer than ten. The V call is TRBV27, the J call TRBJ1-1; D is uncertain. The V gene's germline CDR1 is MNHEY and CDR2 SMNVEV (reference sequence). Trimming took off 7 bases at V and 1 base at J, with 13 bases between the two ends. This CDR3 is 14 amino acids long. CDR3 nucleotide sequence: TGTGCCAGCACCATTTCGGGATCGAACACTGAAGCTTTCTTT. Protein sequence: CASTISGSNTEAFF.

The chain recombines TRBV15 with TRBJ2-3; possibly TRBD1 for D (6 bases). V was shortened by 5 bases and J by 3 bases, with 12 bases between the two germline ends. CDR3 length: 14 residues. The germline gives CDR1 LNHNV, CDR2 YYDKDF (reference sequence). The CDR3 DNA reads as TGTGCCACCAGCGGTTCAGGGGATACAGATACGCAGTATTTT. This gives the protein CATSGSGDTDTQYF. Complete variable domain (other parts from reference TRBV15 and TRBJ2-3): DAMVIQNPRYQVTQFGKPVTLSCSQTLNHNVMYWYQQKSSQAPKLLFHYYDKDFNNEADTPDNFQSRRPNTSFCFLDIRSPGLGDTAMYLCATSGSGDTDTQYFGPGTRLTVL.

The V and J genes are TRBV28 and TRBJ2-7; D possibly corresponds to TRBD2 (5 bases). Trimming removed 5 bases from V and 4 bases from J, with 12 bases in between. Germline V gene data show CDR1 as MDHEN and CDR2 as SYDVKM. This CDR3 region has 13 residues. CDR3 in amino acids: CASSPPSRYEQYF. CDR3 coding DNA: TGTGCCAGCAGTCCCCCTAGCCGTTACGAGCAGTACTTC.

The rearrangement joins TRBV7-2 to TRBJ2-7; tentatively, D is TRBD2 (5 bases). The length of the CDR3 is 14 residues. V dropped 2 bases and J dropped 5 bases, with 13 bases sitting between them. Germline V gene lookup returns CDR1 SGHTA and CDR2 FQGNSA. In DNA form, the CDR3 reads TGTGCCAGCAGCTTACGGGGAACCCGTAACGAGCAGTACTTC. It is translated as CASSLRGTRNEQYF. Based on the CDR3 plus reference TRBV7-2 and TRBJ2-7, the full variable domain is GAGVSQSPSNKVTEKGKDVELRCDPISGHTALYWYRQSLGQGLEFLIYFQGNSAPDKSGLPSDRFSAERTGGSVSTLTIQRTQQEDSAVYLCASSLRGTRNEQYFGPGTRLTVT.

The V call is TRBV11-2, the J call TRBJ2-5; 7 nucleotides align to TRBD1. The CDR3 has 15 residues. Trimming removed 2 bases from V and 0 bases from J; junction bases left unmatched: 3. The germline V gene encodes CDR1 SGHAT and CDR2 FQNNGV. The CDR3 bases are TGTGCCAGCAGCTTAAACAGGGGTTACCAAGAGACCCAGTACTTC. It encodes CASSLNRGYQETQYF.

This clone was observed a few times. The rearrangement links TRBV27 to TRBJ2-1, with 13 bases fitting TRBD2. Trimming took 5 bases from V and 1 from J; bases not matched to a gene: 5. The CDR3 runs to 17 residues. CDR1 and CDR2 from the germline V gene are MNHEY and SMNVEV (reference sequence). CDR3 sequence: CASSPWTSGSSYNEQFF. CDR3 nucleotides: TGTGCCAGCAGTCCGTGGACTAGCGGGAGTTCCTACAATGAGCAGTTCTTC.

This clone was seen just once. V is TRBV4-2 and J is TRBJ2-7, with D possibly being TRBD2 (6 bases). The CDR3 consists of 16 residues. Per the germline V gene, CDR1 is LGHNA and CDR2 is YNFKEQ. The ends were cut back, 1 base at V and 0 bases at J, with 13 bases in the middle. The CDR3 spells CASSQVGGRSSYEQYF. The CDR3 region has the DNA TGTGCCAGCAGCCAAGTTGGAGGGAGAAGCTCCTACGAGCAGTACTTC.

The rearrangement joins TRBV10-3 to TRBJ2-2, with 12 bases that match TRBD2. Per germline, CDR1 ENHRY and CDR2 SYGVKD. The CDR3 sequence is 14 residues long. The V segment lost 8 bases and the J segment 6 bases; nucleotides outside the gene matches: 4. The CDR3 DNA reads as TGTGCCATCTCGGGACTAGCGGGTGCCGGGGAGCTGTTTTTT. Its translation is CAISGLAGAGELFF.

The CDR3: CASSWGTGAEETQYF. The DNA of the CDR3 is TGCGCCAGCAGCTGGGGGACAGGGGCTGAAGAGACCCAGTACTTC. The rearrangement links TRBV5-1 to TRBJ2-5, with 10 positions matching TRBD1. The germline V gene has CDR1 SGHRS and CDR2 YFSETQ. V was pared by 3 bases and J by 3 bases, with 5 bases of the junction left unmatched. This CDR3 spans 15 amino acids.

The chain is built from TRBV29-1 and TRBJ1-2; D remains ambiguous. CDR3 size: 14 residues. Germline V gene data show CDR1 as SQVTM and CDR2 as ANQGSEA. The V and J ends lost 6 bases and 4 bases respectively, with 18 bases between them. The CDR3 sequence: CSVQLQEPTYGYTF. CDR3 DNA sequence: TGCAGCGTACAACTCCAGGAGCCTACCTATGGCTACACCTTC.

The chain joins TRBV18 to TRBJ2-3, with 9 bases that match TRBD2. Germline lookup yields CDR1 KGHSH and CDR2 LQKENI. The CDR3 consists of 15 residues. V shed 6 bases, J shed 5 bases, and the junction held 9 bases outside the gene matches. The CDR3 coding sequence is TGTGCCAGCTCCCACGAAAGTAGCGGGGGAGATACGCAGTATTTT. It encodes CASSHESSGGDTQYF. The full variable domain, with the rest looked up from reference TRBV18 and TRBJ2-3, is NAGVMQNPRHLVRRRGQEARLRCSPMKGHSHVYWYRQLPEEGLKFMVYLQKENIIDESGMPKERFSAEFPKEGPSILRIQQVVRGDSAAYFCASSHESSGGDTQYFGPGTRLTVL.

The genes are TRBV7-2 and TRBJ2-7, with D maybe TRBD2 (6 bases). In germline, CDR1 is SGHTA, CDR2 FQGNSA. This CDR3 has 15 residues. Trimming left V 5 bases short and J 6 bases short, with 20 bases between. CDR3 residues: CASSLRGSGGLEQYF. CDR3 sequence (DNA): TGTGCCAGCAGCCTGAGGGGAAGTGGAGGGCTCGAGCAGTACTTC.

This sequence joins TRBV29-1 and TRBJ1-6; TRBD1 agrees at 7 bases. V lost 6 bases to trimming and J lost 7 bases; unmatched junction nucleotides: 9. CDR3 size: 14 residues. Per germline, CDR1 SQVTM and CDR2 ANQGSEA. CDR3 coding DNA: TGCAGCGTAAAAGGGGGCTCGGTGAATTCACCCCTCCACTTT. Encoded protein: CSVKGGSVNSPLHF.

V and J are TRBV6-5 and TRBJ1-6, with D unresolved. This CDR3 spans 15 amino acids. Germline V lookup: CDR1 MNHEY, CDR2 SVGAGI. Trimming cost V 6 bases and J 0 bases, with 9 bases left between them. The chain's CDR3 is CASSRTISYNSPLHF. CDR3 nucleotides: TGTGCCAGCAGCCGCACTATCTCCTATAATTCACCCCTCCACTTT.

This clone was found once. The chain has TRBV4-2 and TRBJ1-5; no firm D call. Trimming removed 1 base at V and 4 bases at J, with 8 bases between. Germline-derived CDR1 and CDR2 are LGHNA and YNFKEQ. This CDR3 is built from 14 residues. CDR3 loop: CASSQVDKNQPQHF. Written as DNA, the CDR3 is TGTGCCAGCAGCCAAGTAGACAAAAATCAGCCCCAGCATTTT.

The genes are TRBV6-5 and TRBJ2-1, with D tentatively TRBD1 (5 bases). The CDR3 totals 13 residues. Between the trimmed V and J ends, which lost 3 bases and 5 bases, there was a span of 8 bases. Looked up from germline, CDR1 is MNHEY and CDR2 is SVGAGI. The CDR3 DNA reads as TGTGCCAGCAGTTATGGACAAAACAATGAGCAGTTCTTC. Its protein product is CASSYGQNNEQFF.

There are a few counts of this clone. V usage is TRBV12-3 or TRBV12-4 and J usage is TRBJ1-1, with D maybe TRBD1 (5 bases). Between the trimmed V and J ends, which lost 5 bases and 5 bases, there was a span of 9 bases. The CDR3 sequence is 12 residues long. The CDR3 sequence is CASSEGVTEAFF. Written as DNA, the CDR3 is TGTGCCAGCAGTGAAGGGGTAACTGAAGCTTTCTTT.

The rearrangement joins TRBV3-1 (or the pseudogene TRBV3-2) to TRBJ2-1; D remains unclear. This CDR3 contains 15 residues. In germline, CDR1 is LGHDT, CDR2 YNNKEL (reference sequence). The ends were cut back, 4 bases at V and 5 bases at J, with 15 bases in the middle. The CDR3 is CASSLTEARDNEQFF. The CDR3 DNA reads TGTGCCAGCAGCCTGACCGAAGCGAGAGACAATGAGCAGTTCTTC.

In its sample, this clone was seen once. The CDR3 region has the DNA TGTGCCAGCAGCTCGGACGGACCTTTAAAGCGAGGCTACACCTTC. Its translation: CASSSDGPLKRGYTF. The chain recombines TRBV5-4 with TRBJ1-2; D gene ambiguous. Trimming left V 3 bases short and J 8 bases short, with 20 bases between. CDR1 is SGHNT and CDR2 is YYREEE in the germline V gene (reference sequence). The CDR3 has 15 amino acids. The full variable domain, its missing parts supplied by reference TRBV5-4 and TRBJ1-2, is ETGVTQSPTHLIKTRGQQVTLRCSSQSGHNTVSWYQQALGQGPQFIFQYYREEENGRGNFPPRFSGLQFPNYSSELNVNALELDDSALYLCASSSDGPLKRGYTFGSGTRLTVV.